The present entry profiles one T cell receptor beta chain with its context. The antigen is unknown. The data stem from a study of T-cell memory formation after mild COVID-19. V shed 7 bases and J shed 8 bases, with 17 bases lying between them. Per germline, CDR1 SGHTA and CDR2 FQGTGA. This CDR3 is built from 13 residues. Study-level findings and limits: Nothing showed for sure that second-wave clones peaking on day 37 were SARS-CoV-2 specific.

One entry per CDR3 protein results from TCRdb running MiXCR on the 5' RACE reads. This sample has around 300,000 distinct CDR3 sequences, with approximately 20% found just once. The rearrangement joins TRBV7-3 to TRBJ1-1; D perhaps matches TRBD1 (6 bases). The receptor's source is a man younger than 30 who had mild COVID-19 (a few samples of this study predate the infection). Cell type and time point are not known. Sample: PBMCs or a T cell subset sorted from them (not recorded which). CDR3 amino acids: CASKDPGAREAFF. Written as DNA, the CDR3 is TGTGCCAGCAAGGATCCGGGGGCCCGGGAAGCTTTCTTT.